This passage covers 13 T cell receptor beta chains from one sample sequenced in a study of T cells in Graves' hyperthyroidism and ophthalmopathy. Authors of the study amplified TCR beta CDR3 regions from RNA transcripts. First-round RT-PCR of the TCR CDR3 relied on the HTBI primer set. One entry per CDR3 protein, called by TCRdb with MiXCR from the multiplex PCR reads. The sample yields 96,000 or so distinct CDR3 sequences, about 51% seen once. Material for sequencing was blood. The receptors come from a woman in her thirties or forties with Graves' hyperthyroidism.

The V call is TRBV10-3, the J call TRBJ2-5; 9 bases map to TRBD1. Unmatched junction bases numbered 9, after V lost 1 base and J lost 9 bases. The CDR3 spans 15 residues. Germline loops: CDR1 ENHRY, CDR2 SYGVKD. In nucleotides, the CDR3 is TGTGCCATCAGTGAGTGGGGGACAGGGACTCAGCCCCAGTACTTC. This codes for CAISEWGTGTQPQYF.

This clonotype was picked up many times. This rearrangement joins TRBV5-8 to TRBJ2-5, with TRBD1 matching over 8 bases. The CDR3 length is 16 residues. Trimming removed 1 base from V and 1 base from J; junction bases left unmatched: 6. Germline values: CDR1 SGHTS, CDR2 YDEGEE. This chain's CDR3 is CASSLKSTGGQETQYF. DNA for the CDR3: TGTGCCAGCAGCTTGAAATCAACAGGGGGCCAAGAGACCCAGTACTTC.

As regards this clonotype: A much bigger clone sits one base away, suggesting this may be a read error. This sequence joins TRBV7-2 and TRBJ2-7, with D uncertain. Germline CDR1 SGHTA, CDR2 FQGNSA. V lost 5 bases and J 2 bases, leaving 13 bases between the germline ends. The CDR3 length is 14 residues. In nucleotides, the CDR3 is TGTGCCAGCAGCCCAGACGACGGAGCCTACGAGCAGTACTTC. Its protein product is CASSPDDGAYEQYF.

The chain employs TRBV2 and TRBJ1-4, with TRBD1 identical over 9 bases. Germline values: CDR1 SNHLY, CDR2 FYNNEI. J gave up 6 bases and V 7 bases, and 9 bases lay outside the gene matches. This CDR3 has 15 amino acids. CDR3 DNA: TGTGCCAGCAACACAGGGGGCTCGGCATATGAAAAACTGTTTTTT. Protein product: CASNTGGSAYEKLFF.

This rearrangement joins TRBV20-1 to TRBJ2-6, with D possibly TRBD1 on 6 matching bases. The CDR3 is made up of 13 amino acids. Trimming pared 3 bases from V and 9 bases from J, leaving 12 bases between. Germline-derived CDR1 and CDR2 are DFQATT and SNEGSKA (reference sequence). CDR3 in DNA: TGCAGTGCTAGCGGTGACAGGATCAACGTCCTGACTTTC. Its translation: CSASGDRINVLTF.

This chain uses TRBV6-5 with TRBJ2-7; unclear D gene. This CDR3 region has 14 residues. The germline V gene encodes CDR1 MNHEY and CDR2 SVGAGI. V lost 6 bases to trimming and J lost 2 bases, with 14 bases between them. The chain's CDR3 is CASSRHTEAYEQYF. In nucleotides, the CDR3 is TGTGCCAGCAGCCGACATACGGAAGCCTACGAGCAGTACTTC.

This clonotype was found many times. The V call is TRBV20-1, the J call TRBJ1-5; D gene ambiguous. CDR3 length: 18 amino acids. The germline CDR1 and CDR2 sequences are DFQATT and SNEGSKA (reference sequence). V lost 3 bases and J 2 bases, leaving 23 bases between the germline ends. CDR3: CSASLARSVERGNQPQHF. The CDR3 DNA reads TGCAGTGCTAGTTTAGCCAGGTCGGTGGAGCGTGGCAATCAGCCCCAGCATTTT.

This clonotype was picked up one time. The V call is TRBV29-1, the J call TRBJ2-5; 8 bases agree with TRBD1. The junction had 2 bases not matched to a gene; V was cut back by 7 bases and J by 4 bases. The CDR3 is 11 amino acids. The germline V gene encodes CDR1 SQVTM and CDR2 ANQGSEA. This chain's CDR3 is CSADRGETQYF. The CDR3 bases are TGCAGCGCTGACAGGGGAGAGACCCAGTACTTC.

This clonotype came up many times. V and J are TRBV24-1 and TRBJ2-7; D uncertain. The CDR3 is 16 residues long. V was trimmed by 1 base and J by 0 bases, leaving 12 bases between them. Germline-derived CDR1 and CDR2 are KGHDR and SFDVKD. CDR3 region: CATSDLAPNYSYEQYF. CDR3 sequence (DNA): TGTGCCACCAGTGATTTAGCGCCTAACTACTCCTACGAGCAGTACTTC.

The V and J genes are TRBV20-1 and TRBJ2-3, with D perhaps TRBD2 (6 bases). Trimming removed 1 base from V and 5 bases from J, with 13 bases in between. Germline V gene data show CDR1 as DFQATT and CDR2 as SNEGSKA (reference sequence). The CDR3 loop spans 14 amino acids. This CDR3 reads CSARARTNKDTQYF. CDR3 DNA: TGCAGTGCTAGAGCCCGGACTAACAAAGATACGCAGTATTTT.

In DNA form, the CDR3 reads TGTGCCACGAGGACGGGGGATGGCTACACCTTC. It encodes CATRTGDGYTF. V usage is TRBV7-2 and J usage is TRBJ1-2, with D perhaps TRBD1 (5 bases). The V gene's germline CDR1 is SGHTA and CDR2 FQGNSA. V dropped 10 bases and J dropped 6 bases, with 12 bases sitting between them. CDR3 length: 11 residues. The complete variable domain, with remaining parts taken from reference TRBV7-2 and TRBJ1-2, reads GAGVSQSPSNKVTEKGKDVELRCDPISGHTALYWYRQSLGQGLEFLIYFQGNSAPDKSGLPSDRFSAERTGGSVSTLTIQRTQQEDSAVYLCATRTGDGYTFGSGTRLTVV.

In this sample, this clonotype turned up a few times. J is TRBJ1-1 and V is TRBV15; D remains ambiguous. Per germline, CDR1 LNHNV and CDR2 YYDKDF (reference sequence). This CDR3 comprises 11 residues. Trimming removed 8 bases from V and 5 bases from J, with 9 bases in between. CDR3 protein: CATGGRTEAFF. The CDR3 DNA reads TGTGCCACCGGCGGTCGTACTGAAGCTTTCTTT.

This clonotype was observed a single time. The CDR3 DNA is TGCGCCAGCAGCTCCCTCTCTAGGGGGGAGCTGTTTTTT. Its translation: CASSSLSRGELFF. The V call is TRBV5-1, the J call TRBJ2-2; the D is unclear. Germline values: CDR1 SGHRS, CDR2 YFSETQ. This CDR3 has 13 residues. Trimming left V 3 bases short and J 8 bases short, with 11 bases between.